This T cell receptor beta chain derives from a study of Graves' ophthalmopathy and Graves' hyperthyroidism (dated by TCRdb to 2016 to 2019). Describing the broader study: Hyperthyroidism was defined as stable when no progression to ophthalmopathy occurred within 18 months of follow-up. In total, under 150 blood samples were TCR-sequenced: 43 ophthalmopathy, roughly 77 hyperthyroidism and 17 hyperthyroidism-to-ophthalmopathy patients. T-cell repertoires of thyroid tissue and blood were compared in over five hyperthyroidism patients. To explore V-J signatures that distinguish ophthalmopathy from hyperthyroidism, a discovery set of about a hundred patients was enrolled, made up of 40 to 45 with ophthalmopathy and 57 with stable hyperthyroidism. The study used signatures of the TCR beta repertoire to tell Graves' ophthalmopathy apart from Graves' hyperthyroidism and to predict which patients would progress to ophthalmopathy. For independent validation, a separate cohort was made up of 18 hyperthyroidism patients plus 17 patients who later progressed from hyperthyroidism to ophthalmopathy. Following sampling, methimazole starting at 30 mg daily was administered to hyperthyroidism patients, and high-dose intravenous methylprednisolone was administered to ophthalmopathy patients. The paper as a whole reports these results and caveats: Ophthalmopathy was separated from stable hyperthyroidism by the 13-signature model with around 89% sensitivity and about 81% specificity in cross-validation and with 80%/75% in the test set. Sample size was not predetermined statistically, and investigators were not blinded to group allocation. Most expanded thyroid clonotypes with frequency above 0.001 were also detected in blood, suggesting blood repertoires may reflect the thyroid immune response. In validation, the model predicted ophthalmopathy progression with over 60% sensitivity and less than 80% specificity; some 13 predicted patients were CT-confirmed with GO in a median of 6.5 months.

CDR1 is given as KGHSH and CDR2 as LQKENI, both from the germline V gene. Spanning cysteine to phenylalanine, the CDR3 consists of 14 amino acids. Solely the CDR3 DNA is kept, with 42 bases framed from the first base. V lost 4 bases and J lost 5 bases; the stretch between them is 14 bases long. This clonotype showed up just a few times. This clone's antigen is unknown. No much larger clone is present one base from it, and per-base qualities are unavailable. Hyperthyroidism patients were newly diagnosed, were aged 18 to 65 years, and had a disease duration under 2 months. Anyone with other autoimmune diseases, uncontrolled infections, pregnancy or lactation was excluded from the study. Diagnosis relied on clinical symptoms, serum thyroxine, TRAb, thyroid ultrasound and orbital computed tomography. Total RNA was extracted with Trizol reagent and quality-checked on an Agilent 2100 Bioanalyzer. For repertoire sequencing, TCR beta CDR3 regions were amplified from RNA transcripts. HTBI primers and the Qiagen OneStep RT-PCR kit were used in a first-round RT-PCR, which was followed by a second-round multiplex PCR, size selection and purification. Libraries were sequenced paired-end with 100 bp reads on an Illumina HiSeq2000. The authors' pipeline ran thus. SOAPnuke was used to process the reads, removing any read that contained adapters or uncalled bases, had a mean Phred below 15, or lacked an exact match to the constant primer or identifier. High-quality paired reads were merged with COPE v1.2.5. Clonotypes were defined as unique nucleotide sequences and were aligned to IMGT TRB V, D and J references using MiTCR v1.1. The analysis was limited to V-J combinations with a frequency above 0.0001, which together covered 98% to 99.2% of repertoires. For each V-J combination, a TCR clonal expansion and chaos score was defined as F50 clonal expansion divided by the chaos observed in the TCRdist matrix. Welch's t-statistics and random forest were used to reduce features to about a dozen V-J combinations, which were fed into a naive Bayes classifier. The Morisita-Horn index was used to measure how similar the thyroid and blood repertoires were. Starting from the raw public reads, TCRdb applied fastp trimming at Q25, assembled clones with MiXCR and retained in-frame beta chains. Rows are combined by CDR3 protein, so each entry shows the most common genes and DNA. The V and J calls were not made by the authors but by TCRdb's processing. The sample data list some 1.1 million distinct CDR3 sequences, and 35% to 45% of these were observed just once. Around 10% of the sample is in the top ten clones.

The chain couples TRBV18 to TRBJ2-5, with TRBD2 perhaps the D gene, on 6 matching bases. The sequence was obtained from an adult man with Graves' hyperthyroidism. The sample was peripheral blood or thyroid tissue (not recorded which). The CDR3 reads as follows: CASSLGSAGETQYF. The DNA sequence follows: TGTGCCAGCTCACTAGGGAGCGCGGGGGAGACCCAGTACTTC.